This T cell receptor (beta chain) was identified in a study of Ad26.COV2.S vaccination and SARS-CoV-2 variants. About the study: Donor was assigned to the Ad26.COV2.S arm of trial COV1001. Once or twice, 56 days apart, Ad26.COV2.S was delivered intramuscularly. Study-wide findings and caveats: Those who received vaccine or placebo ended up with similar non-spike TCR breadth.

Sequenced by immunoSEQ multiplex PCR; TCRdb stores in-frame clones only, minus some. Among about 440,000 clones listed, about 92% were seen once. CDR3 size: 14 residues. The germline gives CDR1 LNHNV, CDR2 YYDKDF (reference sequence). Trimming cost V 4 bases and J 2 bases, with 12 bases left between them. Treatment indicated: about 20 received Ad26.COV2.S at low or high dose, single or two shots; roughly 5 received placebo; per-sample allocation not given. Vaccine and placebo recipients were sampled on day 63 after the first injection. Recruitment in Boston yielded a donor of adult age, 18-55 years. Only one count was recorded for this clone. Its antigen is not identified.

V is TRBV15 and J is TRBJ2-7; D possibly corresponds to TRBD1 (6 bases). The sequences come from peripheral blood, collected in a trial of Ad26.COV2.S vaccine versus placebo. The receptor was derived from a person between 18 and 59 years old who received the Ad26.COV2.S COVID-19 vaccine or a placebo. The CDR3, as DNA: TGTGCCACCAGCATTACAGGACAGCCCTACGAGCAGTACTTC. Protein product: CATSITGQPYEQYF. Supplemented by reference TRBV15 and TRBJ2-7, the full variable domain reads DAMVIQNPRYQVTQFGKPVTLSCSQTLNHNVMYWYQQKSSQAPKLLFHYYDKDFNNEADTPDNFQSRRPNTSFCFLDIRSPGLGDTAMYLCATSITGQPYEQYFGPGTRLTVT.